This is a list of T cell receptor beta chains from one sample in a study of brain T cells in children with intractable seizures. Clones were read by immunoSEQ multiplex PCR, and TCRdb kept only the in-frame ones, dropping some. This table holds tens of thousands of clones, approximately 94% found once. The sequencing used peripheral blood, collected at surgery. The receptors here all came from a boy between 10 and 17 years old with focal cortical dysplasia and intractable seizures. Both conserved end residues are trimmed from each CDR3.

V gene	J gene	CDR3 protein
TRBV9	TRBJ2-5	ASSVEGRAGETQY
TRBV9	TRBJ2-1	ASSVGGASYNEQF
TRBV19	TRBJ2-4	ASSIGQGVTNIQY
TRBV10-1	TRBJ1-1	ASSEIGAADEAF
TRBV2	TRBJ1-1	ASSVHGGSGTEAF
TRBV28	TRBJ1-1	ASSMDRGSVAEAF
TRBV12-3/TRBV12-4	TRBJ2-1	ASSLVDYNEQF
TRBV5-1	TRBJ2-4	ASSFGGGENIQY
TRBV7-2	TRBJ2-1	ASTTGQFNEQF
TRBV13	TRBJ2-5	ASSPGPFFSEETQY
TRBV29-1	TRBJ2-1	SVEVPRGTAWDEQF
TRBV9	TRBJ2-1	ASSPPSGLSYNEQF
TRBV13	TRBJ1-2	ASSSGRRPRGYT
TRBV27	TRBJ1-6	ASQPEYNSPLH
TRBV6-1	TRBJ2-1	ASSEGAGQAYNEQF
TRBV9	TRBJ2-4	ASSSEGVGGKNIQY
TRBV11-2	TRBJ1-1	ASSLTYWRDSDTEAF
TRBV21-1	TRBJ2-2	ASSTGQGNSGELF
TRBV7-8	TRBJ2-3	ASSPQRGGWAQY
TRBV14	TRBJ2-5	ASSQRGGTQY
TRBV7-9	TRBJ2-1	ASSKPGQRGNEQF
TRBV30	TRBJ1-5	AWSKSGNQPQH